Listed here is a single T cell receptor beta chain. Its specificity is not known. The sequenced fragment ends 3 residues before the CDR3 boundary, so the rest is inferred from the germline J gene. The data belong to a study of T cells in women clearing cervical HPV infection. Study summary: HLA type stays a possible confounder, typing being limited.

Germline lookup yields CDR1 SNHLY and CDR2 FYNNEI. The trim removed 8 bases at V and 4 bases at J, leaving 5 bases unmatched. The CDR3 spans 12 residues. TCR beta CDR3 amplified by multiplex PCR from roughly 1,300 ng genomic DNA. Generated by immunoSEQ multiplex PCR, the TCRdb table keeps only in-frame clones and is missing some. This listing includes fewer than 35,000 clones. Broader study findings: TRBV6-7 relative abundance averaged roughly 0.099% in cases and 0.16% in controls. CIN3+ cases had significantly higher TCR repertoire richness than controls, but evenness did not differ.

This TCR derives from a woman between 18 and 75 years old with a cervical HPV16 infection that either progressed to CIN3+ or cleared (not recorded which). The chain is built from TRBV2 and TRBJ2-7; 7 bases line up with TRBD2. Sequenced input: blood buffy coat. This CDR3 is CASQREGYEQYF. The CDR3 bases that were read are TGTGCCAGCCAGCGGGAAGGATACGAG. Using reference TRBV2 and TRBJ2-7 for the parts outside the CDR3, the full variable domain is EPEVTQTPSHQVTQMGQEVILRCVPISNHLYFYWYRQILGQKVEFLVSFYNNEISEKSEIFDDQFSVERPDGSNFTLKIRSTKLEDSAMYFCASQREGYEQYFGPGTRLTVT.